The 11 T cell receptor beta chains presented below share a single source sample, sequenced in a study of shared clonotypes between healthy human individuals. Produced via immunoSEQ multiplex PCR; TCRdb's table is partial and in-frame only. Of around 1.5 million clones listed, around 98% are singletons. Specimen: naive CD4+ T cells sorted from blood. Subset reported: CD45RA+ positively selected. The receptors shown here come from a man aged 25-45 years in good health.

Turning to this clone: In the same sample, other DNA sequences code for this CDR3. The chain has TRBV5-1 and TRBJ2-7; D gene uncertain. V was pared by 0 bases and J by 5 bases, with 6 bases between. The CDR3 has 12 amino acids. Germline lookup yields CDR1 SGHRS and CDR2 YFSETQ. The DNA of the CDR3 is TGCGCCAGCAGCTTGGCTGCTAACGAGCAGTACTTC. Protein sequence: CASSLAANEQYF.

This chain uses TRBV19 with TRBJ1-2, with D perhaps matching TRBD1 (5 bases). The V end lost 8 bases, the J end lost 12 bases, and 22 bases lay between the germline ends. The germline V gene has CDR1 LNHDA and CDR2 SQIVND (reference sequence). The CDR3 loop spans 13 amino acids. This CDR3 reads CASSPGQSIRDTF. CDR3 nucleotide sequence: TGTGCCAGTTCTCCTGGGCAGAGCATCAGGGACACCTTC.

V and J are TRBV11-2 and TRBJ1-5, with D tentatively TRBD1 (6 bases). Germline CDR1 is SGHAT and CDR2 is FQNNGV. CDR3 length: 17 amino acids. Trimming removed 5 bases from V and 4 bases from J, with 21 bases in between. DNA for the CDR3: TGTGCCAGCAGCAGGGGGGAGGAGGGTAGACCGAATCAGCCCCAGCATTTT. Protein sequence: CASSRGEEGRPNQPQHF.

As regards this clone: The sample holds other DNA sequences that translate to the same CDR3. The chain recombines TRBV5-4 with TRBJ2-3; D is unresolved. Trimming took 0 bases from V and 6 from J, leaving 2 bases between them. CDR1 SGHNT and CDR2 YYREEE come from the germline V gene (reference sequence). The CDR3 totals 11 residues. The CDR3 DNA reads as TGTGCCAGCAGCTTGGCCGATACGCAGTATTTT. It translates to CASSLADTQYF.

CDR3 sequence reads: CASSHGSILSNEQFF. Here the CDR3 DNA reads TGTGCCAGCAGCCACGGGAGCATCTTGAGCAATGAGCAGTTCTTC. This chain joins TRBV5-6 and TRBJ2-1, with a tentative D call TRBD2 (6 bases). CDR3 length equals 15 residues. The germline V and J ends were trimmed by 4 bases and 6 bases, with 17 bases remaining between them. Germline V gene lookup returns CDR1 SGHDT and CDR2 YYEEEE.

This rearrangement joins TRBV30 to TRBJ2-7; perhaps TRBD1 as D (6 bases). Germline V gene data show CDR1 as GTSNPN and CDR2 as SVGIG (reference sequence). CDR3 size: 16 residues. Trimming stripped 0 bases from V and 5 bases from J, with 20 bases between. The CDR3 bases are TGTGCCTGGAGTGTAGTTCCCAGAGGGGGAAAAGACGAGCAGTACTTC. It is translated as CAWSVVPRGGKDEQYF.

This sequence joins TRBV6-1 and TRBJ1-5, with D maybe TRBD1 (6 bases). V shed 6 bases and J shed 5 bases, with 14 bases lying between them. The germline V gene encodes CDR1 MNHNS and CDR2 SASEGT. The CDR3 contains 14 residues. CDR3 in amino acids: CASSETGSYQPQHF. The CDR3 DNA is TGTGCCAGCAGCGAAACAGGGTCCTATCAGCCCCAGCATTTT.

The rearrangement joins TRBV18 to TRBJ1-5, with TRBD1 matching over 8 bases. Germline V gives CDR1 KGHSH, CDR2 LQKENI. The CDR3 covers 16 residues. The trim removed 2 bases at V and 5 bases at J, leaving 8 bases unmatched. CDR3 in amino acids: CASSPGTGYDHQPQHF. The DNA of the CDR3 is TGTGCCAGCTCACCAGGGACAGGTTACGACCATCAGCCCCAGCATTTT.

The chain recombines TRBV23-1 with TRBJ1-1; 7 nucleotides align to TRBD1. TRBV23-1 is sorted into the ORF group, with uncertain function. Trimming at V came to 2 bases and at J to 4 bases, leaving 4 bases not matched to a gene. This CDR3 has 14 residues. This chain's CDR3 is CASSQGQGGTEAFF. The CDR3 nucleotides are TGCGCCAGCAGTCAAGGGCAGGGGGGCACTGAAGCTTTCTTT.

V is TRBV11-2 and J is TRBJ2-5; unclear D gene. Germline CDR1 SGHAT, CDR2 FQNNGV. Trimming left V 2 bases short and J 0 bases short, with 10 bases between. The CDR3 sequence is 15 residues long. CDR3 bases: TGTGCCAGCAGCTTAAGCCGCAGGCACCAAGAGACCCAGTACTTC. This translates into CASSLSRRHQETQYF.

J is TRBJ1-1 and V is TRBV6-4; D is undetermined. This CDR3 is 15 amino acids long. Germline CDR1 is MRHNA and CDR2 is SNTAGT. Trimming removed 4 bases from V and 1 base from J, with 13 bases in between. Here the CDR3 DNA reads TGTGCCAGCAGTGTTGAATTTGGGGAGAACACTGAAGCTTTCTTT. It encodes CASSVEFGENTEAFF.